These 7 T cell receptor beta chains were all obtained from the same sample, sequenced in a study of blood T cell repertoires in COVID-19. Here immunoSEQ multiplex PCR was the method, and the copy in TCRdb shows in-frame clones only, minus some. The sample lists a few hundred thousand clones, about 85% occurring once. Sequencing was done on a sample of peripheral blood. These receptors were taken from a woman under 30 who had recovered from COVID-19.

J is TRBJ1-2 and V is TRBV30, with D perhaps TRBD1 (6 bases). This CDR3 has 15 amino acids. Trimming pared 3 bases from V and 3 bases from J, leaving 17 bases between. In germline, CDR1 is GTSNPN, CDR2 SVGIG (reference sequence). CDR3 in amino acids: CAWRRVPGDHYGYTF. CDR3 coding DNA: TGTGCCTGGAGGCGCGTCCCAGGGGACCACTATGGCTACACCTTC.

The chain combines TRBV18 with TRBJ1-4; D perhaps matches TRBD1 (6 bases). V was pared by 2 bases and J by 3 bases, with 13 bases between. Germline CDR1 and CDR2: KGHSH and LQKENI. The CDR3 contains 16 residues. CDR3 amino acids: CASSPIQAGANEKLFF. Written as DNA, the CDR3 is TGTGCCAGCTCACCAATCCAGGCAGGGGCTAATGAAAAACTGTTTTTT.

This clone appeared a few times. The rearrangement links TRBV19 to TRBJ2-1; 10 nucleotides line up with TRBD2. V trimming: 9 bases; J trimming: 5 bases; junction bases outside the gene matches: 10. This CDR3 contains 15 residues. CDR1 and CDR2 (germline): LNHDA, SQIVND (reference sequence). The CDR3 DNA follows: TGTGCCAGCAAGCGAGGGACTAGCGCGAACAATGAGCAGTTCTTC. This sequence encodes CASKRGTSANNEQFF.

J is TRBJ2-1 and V is TRBV12-3 or TRBV12-4; a weak D match, TRBD1 (5 bases). The CDR3 contains 12 residues. The V gene lost 6 bases and the J gene lost 4 bases, with 7 bases spanning the gap. The CDR3 DNA sequence: TGTGCCAGCAGCGACAGTTACAATGAGCAGTTCTTC. Amino acid sequence: CASSDSYNEQFF.

V and J are TRBV6-5 and TRBJ2-3; TRBD1 agrees at 11 bases. The CDR3 is made up of 16 amino acids. The junction had 3 bases not matched to a gene; V was cut back by 1 base and J by 3 bases. CDR1 and CDR2 from the germline V gene are MNHEY and SVGAGI. The CDR3 protein is CASSYYGTGGTDTQYF. In nucleotides, the CDR3 is TGTGCCAGCAGTTACTACGGGACAGGGGGTACAGATACGCAGTATTTT.

The V call is TRBV11-3, the J call TRBJ2-5; weak D call: TRBD2 (7 bases). CDR3 length: 15 residues. V was shortened by 5 bases and J by 4 bases, with 17 bases between the two germline ends. Germline CDR1 and CDR2: SGHNT and YENEEA. CDR3 region: CASSPRGGPIETQYF. As DNA, the CDR3 is TGTGCCAGCAGCCCTAGGGGGGGACCGATAGAGACCCAGTACTTC.

V is TRBV28 and J is TRBJ1-6; no firm D call. The germline V gene encodes CDR1 MDHEN and CDR2 SYDVKM. The V and J ends lost 5 bases and 8 bases respectively, with 10 bases between them. The CDR3 loop spans 13 amino acids. The chain's CDR3 is CASSPVLYSPLHF. The CDR3 coding sequence is TGTGCCAGCAGTCCCGTCCTCTATTCACCCCTCCACTTT.